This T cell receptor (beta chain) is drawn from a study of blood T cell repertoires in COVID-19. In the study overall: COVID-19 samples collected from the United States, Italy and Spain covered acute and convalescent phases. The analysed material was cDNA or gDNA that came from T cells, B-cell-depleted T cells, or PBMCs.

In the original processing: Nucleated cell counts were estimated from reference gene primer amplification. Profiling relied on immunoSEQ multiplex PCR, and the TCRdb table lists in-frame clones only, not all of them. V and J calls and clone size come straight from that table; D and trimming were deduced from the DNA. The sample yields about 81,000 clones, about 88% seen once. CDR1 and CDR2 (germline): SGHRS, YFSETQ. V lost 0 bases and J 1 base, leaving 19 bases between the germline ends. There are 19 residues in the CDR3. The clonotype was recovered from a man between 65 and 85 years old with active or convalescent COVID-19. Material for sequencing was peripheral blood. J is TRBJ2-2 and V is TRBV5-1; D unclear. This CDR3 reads CASSLVPQAVSMNTGELFF. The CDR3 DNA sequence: TGCGCCAGCAGCTTGGTACCCCAGGCCGTGTCGATGAACACCGGGGAGCTGTTTTTT.